The 23 T cell receptor beta chains in this list originate from one sample, sequenced in a study of post-analysis software for immune sequencing data. Overall study results and limits: Higher frequency in patients than in controls was seen for five TRBV segments, with TRBV5-6, TRBV5-1 and TRBV20-1 among them.

These receptors have no identified antigens. Each TCR beta cDNA library carried unique molecular identifiers. TCRdb analysed the PCR reads with MiXCR anew, one entry per CDR3 protein. The table has hundreds of thousands of distinct CDR3 sequences, about 53% seen once. The sequenced sample was blood. The receptors here all came from a girl under 18 with multiple sclerosis.

The chain has TRBV7-9 and TRBJ2-3, with 9 bases matching TRBD2. Germline CDR1 reads SEHNR; CDR2 reads FQNEAQ (reference sequence). The CDR3 is 17 amino acids. With 8 bases clipped from V and 3 bases from J, the junction kept 15 bases outside the gene matches. The chain's CDR3 is CASGHPPPAGGTDTQYF. Here the CDR3 DNA reads TGTGCCAGCGGACACCCTCCACCAGCGGGAGGTACAGATACGCAGTATTTT.

Only a few counts were recorded for this clonotype. The chain employs TRBV20-1 and TRBJ2-7, with D unresolved. The J call could be wrong; TRBJ2-5 is a better fit for the DNA end. Germline V gene sequence: CDR1 DFQATT, CDR2 SNEGSKA (reference sequence). The CDR3 has 12 residues. DNA of the CDR3: TGCAGTGCTAGTACAGCAGGAGAGACCCAGTACTTC. Amino acid sequence: CSASTAGETQYF.

The J gene is TRBJ1-2, the V gene TRBV18; perhaps TRBD1 as D (5 bases). Trimming pared 0 bases from V and 7 bases from J, leaving 12 bases between. Germline loops: CDR1 KGHSH, CDR2 LQKENI. This CDR3 comprises 14 residues. DNA of the CDR3: TGTGCCAGCTCACCACCTTTTGGGGCCGGTGGCTACACCTTC. It is translated as CASSPPFGAGGYTF.

This chain joins TRBV29-1 and TRBJ2-1; a possible D gene is TRBD2 (5 bases). Trimming removed 7 bases at V and 10 bases at J, with 14 bases between. The germline gives CDR1 SQVTM, CDR2 ANQGSEA. The CDR3 contains 11 residues. The CDR3 spells CSAPKDSEQFF. The CDR3 DNA is TGCAGCGCCCCTAAGGACTCGGAGCAGTTCTTC.

The chain couples TRBV29-1 to TRBJ2-7; D may be TRBD1 (5 bases). The CDR3 runs to 11 residues. Germline CDR1 reads SQVTM; CDR2 reads ANQGSEA. V lost 7 bases, J lost 2 bases, and 9 bases lay in between. The CDR3 is CSAGKPYEQYF. The CDR3 region has the DNA TGCAGCGCAGGGAAGCCCTACGAGCAGTACTTC.

V usage is TRBV3-1 and J usage is TRBJ2-7, with a possible D match to TRBD1 (5 bases). V gave up 0 bases and J gave up 5 bases, with 17 bases separating them. The germline V gene has CDR1 LGHDT and CDR2 YNNKEL (reference sequence). The CDR3 is 16 amino acids. The CDR3 DNA follows: TGTGCCAGCAGCCAAGATTGGGGCAGCGTCCCCGACGAGCAGTACTTC. Its translation: CASSQDWGSVPDEQYF.

The chain links TRBV12-3 or TRBV12-4 to TRBJ2-7; D not certain. The CDR3 extends over 14 amino acids. Trimming took 6 bases from V and 0 from J, leaving 12 bases between them. Here the CDR3 reads CASSRGPISYEQYF. CDR3 coding DNA: TGTGCCAGCAGCCGAGGACCGATCTCCTACGAGCAGTACTTC.

The V call is TRBV2, the J call TRBJ2-7; tentative D call: TRBD2 (5 bases). TRBJ2-1 matches the DNA end more closely, so the J call is doubtful. The CDR3 spans 9 residues. Germline CDR1 and CDR2: SNHLY and FYNNEI. CDR3 residues: CASRREQFF. CDR3 DNA: TGTGCCTCCCGGAGGGAGCAGTTCTTC.

The CDR3 bases are TGTGCCACCGATGGGGCGGGACGGCCTGGCAATCAGCCCCAGCATTTT. Translation: CATDGAGRPGNQPQHF. V usage is TRBV6-9 and J usage is TRBJ1-5; TRBD1 might be the D (5 bases). V lost 10 bases and J 2 bases, leaving 21 bases between the germline ends. This CDR3 is 16 amino acids long. CDR1 is MNHGY and CDR2 is SVAAGI in the germline V gene.

J is TRBJ2-6 and V is TRBV9, with D possibly TRBD1 on 6 matching bases. The CDR3 covers 18 residues. Germline values: CDR1 SGDLS, CDR2 YYNGEE. The germline V and J ends were trimmed by 1 base and 1 base, with 15 bases remaining between them. The CDR3 nucleotides read TGTGCCAGCAGCGTAATGTCAGGGGTTTGGTCTGGGGCCAACGTCCTGACTTTC. Its protein product is CASSVMSGVWSGANVLTF.

The chain employs TRBV6-5 and TRBJ1-5, with D possibly matching TRBD1 (5 bases). Trimming shortened V by 5 bases and J by 4 bases, and 12 bases separated the two germline ends. The germline gives CDR1 MNHEY, CDR2 SVGAGI. The CDR3 extends over 14 amino acids. Here the CDR3 reads CASSTTGLNQPQHF. Here the CDR3 DNA reads TGTGCCAGCAGTACCACAGGTCTTAATCAGCCCCAGCATTTT.

The chain uses TRBV4-1 and TRBJ2-5; 8 bases match TRBD2. The DNA end is a closer match to TRBJ2-7, so the J assignment may be wrong. This CDR3 has 16 amino acids. Germline V gene data show CDR1 as MGHRA and CDR2 as YSYEKL. The CDR3 here is CASSPTRSGRPYEQYF. DNA for the CDR3: TGCGCCAGCAGCCCCACCCGAAGCGGGAGACCGTACGAGCAGTACTTC.

The chain uses TRBV20-1 and TRBJ2-1, with D perhaps matching TRBD2 (6 bases). V was pared by 3 bases and J by 6 bases, with 12 bases between. Per germline, CDR1 DFQATT and CDR2 SNEGSKA (reference sequence). CDR3 length: 13 residues. CDR3 coding DNA: TGCAGTGCTAGCCGGGACTCATGCAATGAGCAGTTCTTC. This gives the protein CSASRDSCNEQFF.

The chain joins TRBV12-3 or TRBV12-4 to TRBJ2-1; D gene uncertain. The CDR3 is 16 amino acids. V lost 2 bases, J lost 7 bases, and 18 bases lay in between. The CDR3 DNA follows: TGTGCCAGCAGTTTATCCCGTCCGGTCATTTCTAATGAGCAGTTCTTC. Translation gives CASSLSRPVISNEQFF.

The chain couples TRBV7-3 to TRBJ2-1; either TRBD1 or TRBD2 may supply D (6 bases each). Trimming cost V 5 bases and J 6 bases, with 17 bases left between them. Germline V lookup: CDR1 SGHTA, CDR2 FQGTGA. There are 15 residues in the CDR3. The CDR3 region has the DNA TGTGCCAGCAGCCAGGGGCTCGGGAGTCCCAATGAGCAGTTCTTC. Translated, it gives CASSQGLGSPNEQFF.

V gene TRBV12-3 or TRBV12-4 combines with J gene TRBJ1-1; D remains ambiguous. The CDR3 contains 16 residues. Deletions cut 3 bases from V and 1 base from J, with 15 bases between. CDR3 amino acids: CASSFQRVLGNTEAFF. The CDR3 DNA reads TGTGCCAGCAGTTTCCAAAGGGTACTCGGGAACACTGAAGCTTTCTTT.

The chain is built from TRBV27 and TRBJ2-7; TRBD2 is a possible D gene (7 bases). The CDR3 contains 15 residues. Germline loops: CDR1 MNHEY, CDR2 SMNVEV (reference sequence). Trimming stripped 8 bases from V and 5 bases from J, with 22 bases between. The CDR3 here is CASCPNRGANDEQYF. DNA for the CDR3: TGTGCCAGCTGTCCTAACCGGGGGGCGAACGACGAGCAGTACTTC.

This clonotype occurred a few times. The J gene is TRBJ2-5, the V gene TRBV10-3, with 9 nucleotides matching TRBD1. The last part of the DNA fits TRBJ2-7 better; the J call may be wrong. Germline V CDR1 and CDR2: ENHRY, SYGVKD. The CDR3 is 16 residues long. This chain's CDR3 is CAISEGLDRGGYEQYF. In DNA form, the CDR3 reads TGTGCCATCAGTGAGGGCCTAGACAGGGGGGGCTACGAGCAGTACTTC.

The chain links TRBV12-3 or TRBV12-4 to TRBJ2-1; the D is unclear. V was cut by 5 bases and J by 0 bases, with 17 bases left in between. The CDR3 has 17 residues. The CDR3 DNA follows: TGTGCCAGCAGTACCCCTTTTCCGGTGAGCTCCTACAATGAGCAGTTCTTC. It yields the protein CASSTPFPVSSYNEQFF.

Comments on this clonotype: A read error may account for a junction end that differs from germline. The chain couples TRBV5-1 to TRBJ2-7; no clear D gene. Germline CDR1 is SGHRS and CDR2 is YFSETQ. The length of the CDR3 is 12 residues. The CDR3 DNA reads TGCGCCAGCAGCCCTCTCTCCGACGAGCAGTACTTC. This sequence encodes CASSPLSDEQYF.

This clonotype was recorded a few times. This chain links TRBV12-3 or TRBV12-4 with TRBJ2-5; 10 bases fit TRBD1. Trimming cost V 3 bases and J 5 bases; bases outside gene matches: 3. The CDR3 has 14 amino acids. As DNA, the CDR3 is TGTGCCAGCAGTTTCCGGGGACAGGGGGAGACCCAGTACTTC. Amino acids: CASSFRGQGETQYF.

The sample holds a few counts of this clonotype. The chain couples TRBV3-1 to TRBJ2-7; 10 bases are shared with TRBD2. The CDR3 runs 17 residues. The germline CDR1 and CDR2 sequences are LGHDT and YNNKEL (reference sequence). The J segment lost 4 bases and the V segment lost 1 base, leaving 10 bases of the junction unmatched. CDR3 DNA sequence: TGTGCCAGCAGCCAAGGACTAGCGGGCACCACCTGGTACGAGCAGTACTTC. As protein: CASSQGLAGTTWYEQYF.

The chain employs TRBV29-1 and TRBJ2-6; the match to TRBD1 covers 7 bases. This CDR3 has 17 residues. Germline trimming cut 4 bases from V and 4 bases from J; bases unmatched to any gene: 13. Germline values: CDR1 SQVTM, CDR2 ANQGSEA. The DNA for the CDR3 is TGCAGCGTTGGAGGACAGGCTAACTGGGGGGGGGCCAACGTCCTGACTTTC. Amino acid sequence: CSVGGQANWGGANVLTF.